This T cell receptor (beta chain) was observed in a study of beta chain features in type 1 diabetes. Deletions cut 5 bases from V and 8 bases from J, with 9 bases between. In germline, CDR1 is MNHEY, CDR2 SVGAGI. This CDR3 comprises 11 residues. Investigators reverse transcribed all isolated RNA, so they sequenced expressed TCRB transcripts. Clones were sequenced by immunoSEQ multiplex PCR, and TCRdb holds only the in-frame ones, with some missing. The repertoire has 400,000 to 450,000 clones, 14% of them found once; the top ten carry about 0.034%. Only a few counts were recorded for this clone. The TCR was taken from a man younger than 40 in good health. This chain joins TRBV6-5 and TRBJ2-5, with D tentatively TRBD1 or TRBD2 (5 bases each). Sequencing input: naive CD4+ T cells from blood. CDR3 sequence reads: CASSRGSTQYF. The CDR3 region has the DNA TGTGCCAGCAGTCGGGGCTCAACCCAGTACTTC.